Detailed here is one T cell receptor (beta chain). This entry comes from a study of blood T cell repertoires in COVID-19. Germline-derived CDR1 and CDR2 are MNHEY and SMNVEV (reference sequence). The CDR3 length is 15 residues. Trimming removed 0 bases from V and 7 bases from J, with 16 bases in between. TCRdb's table, derived via immunoSEQ multiplex PCR, lists solely in-frame clones and lacks some. The table shows about 120,000 clones, with about 74% occurring only once. The sample was peripheral blood. This chain connects TRBV27 to TRBJ2-7, with a tentative D call TRBD2 (5 bases). The TCR originated in a human donor in a cohort sampled during active COVID-19. The CDR3, as DNA: TGTGCCAGCAGTTTATCGAGCGGCCCTAACTGGGAGCAGTACTTC. Translation: CASSLSSGPNWEQYF.